This T cell receptor beta chain was retrieved from a study of blood T cell repertoires in COVID-19. Turning to the study itself: COVID-19 samples collected from the United States, Italy and Spain covered acute and convalescent phases. PBMCs, B-cell-depleted T cells, or T cells were the source of the cDNA or gDNA that made up the material.

This clone was observed once. Repertoires were generated with immunoSEQ multiplex PCR, while TCRdb's copy carries only in-frame clones and drops some. The sample consists of over 90,000 clones, around 87% of them appearing once. The specimen sequenced was peripheral blood. This clonotype was sampled from a man between 45 and 60 years old with active or convalescent COVID-19.

CDR3 bases: TGTGCCAGTAACCCGGACAGGGGGCAGGAGACCCAGTACTTC. It yields the protein CASNPDRGQETQYF. The rearrangement joins TRBV19 to TRBJ2-5; 11 positions agree with TRBD1. This CDR3 spans 14 amino acids. The J segment lost 5 bases and the V segment lost 7 bases, leaving 6 bases of the junction unmatched. Germline loops: CDR1 LNHDA, CDR2 SQIVND (reference sequence). Filled out from reference TRBV19 and TRBJ2-5, the complete variable domain reads DGGITQSPKYLFRKEGQNVTLSCEQNLNHDAMYWYRQDPGQGLRLIYYSQIVNDFQKGDIAEGYSVSREKKESFPLTVTSAQKNPTAFYLCASNPDRGQETQYFGPGTRLLVL.